This TCR beta chain was observed in a study of post-analysis software for immune sequencing data. Study-level results: Batch-mates among the samples co-clustered strongly by F measure. Among multiple sclerosis patients, normalized Chao1 diversity was significantly below that of controls.

Unique molecular identifiers tagged the TCR beta cDNA libraries. Roughly 500,000 cDNA molecules were obtained from approximately 1 to 10 million T cells. In TCRdb, the PCR reads were re-called with MiXCR into one record per CDR3 protein. The top ten clones hold 4.9% of a sample with around 770,000 distinct CDR3 sequences, more than 45% of them seen once. Concerning this clonotype itself: Its cognate antigen is unknown.

This receptor was taken from a girl aged 10-17 years with multiple sclerosis. The sample comprised blood.

The CDR3 region has the DNA TGTGCCAGCAGCTTCTCGGGCCCTACTAACAATGAGCAGTTCTTC. Protein: CASSFSGPTNNEQFF. The rearrangement uses TRBV7-3 and TRBJ2-1; no reliable D call. Deletions cut 3 bases from V and 5 bases from J, with 14 bases between. CDR1 is SGHTA and CDR2 is FQGTGA in the germline V gene. CDR3 length: 15 residues. Filled out from reference TRBV7-3 and TRBJ2-1, the complete variable domain reads GAGVSQTPSNKVTEKGKYVELRCDPISGHTALYWYRQSLGQGPEFLIYFQGTGAADDSGLPNDRFFAVRPEGSVSTLKIQRTERGDSAVYLCASSFSGPTNNEQFFGPGTRLTVL.